What follows are 15 T cell receptor beta chains derived from one specimen sequenced in a study of blood T cell repertoires in COVID-19. Sequenced by immunoSEQ multiplex PCR; TCRdb stores in-frame clones only, minus some. The sample consists of just over 350,000 clones, around nine tenths of them appearing once. Sequencing was performed on peripheral blood. All receptors come from an older woman with COVID-19, enrolled during active disease.

The chain is built from TRBV2 and TRBJ2-1; 9 nucleotides match TRBD2. Germline V CDR1 and CDR2: SNHLY, FYNNEI. CDR3 length equals 15 residues. J was trimmed by 4 bases and V by 5 bases; bases with no gene match: 6. The CDR3 bases are TGTGCCAGCAGTCATAGCGGGGGAGATTACAATGAGCAGTTCTTC. Protein sequence: CASSHSGGDYNEQFF. The variable domain in full, completed from reference TRBV2 and TRBJ2-1, reads EPEVTQTPSHQVTQMGQEVILRCVPISNHLYFYWYRQILGQKVEFLVSFYNNEISEKSEIFDDQFSVERPDGSNFTLKIRSTKLEDSAMYFCASSHSGGDYNEQFFGPGTRLTVL.

The rearrangement joins TRBV5-5 to TRBJ2-7; 8 nucleotides match TRBD1. The germline V gene encodes CDR1 SGHKS and CDR2 YYEKEE (reference sequence). The CDR3 spans 19 residues. The V gene end was trimmed by 4 bases and the J gene end by 0 bases; junction bases not matched to a gene: 18. For the CDR3, the DNA is TGTGCCAGCAGCCCCCGGACAGGGTATAATTCCTTTAGCTCCTACGAGCAGTACTTC. Its translation: CASSPRTGYNSFSSYEQYF.

The V gene is TRBV6-6, the J gene TRBJ2-5, with D possibly matching TRBD1 (5 bases). V was pared by 3 bases and J by 4 bases, with 15 bases between. Germline V CDR1 and CDR2: MNHNY, SVGAGI (reference sequence). The CDR3 is made up of 15 amino acids. CDR3 in DNA: TGTGCCAGCAGTTATTTAAGGGGCTCCCCAGAGACCCAGTACTTC. Encoded protein: CASSYLRGSPETQYF.

The rearrangement joins TRBV9 to TRBJ2-6, with 7 bases fitting TRBD1. The CDR3 spans 19 residues. Germline trimming cut 3 bases from V and 0 bases from J; bases unmatched to any gene: 12. Germline assignment: CDR1 SGDLS and CDR2 YYNGEE. The CDR3 sequence is CASSAGQVYDDSGANVLTF. CDR3 sequence (DNA): TGTGCCAGCAGCGCAGGACAGGTTTATGACGACTCTGGGGCCAACGTCCTGACTTTC. Filled out from reference TRBV9 and TRBJ2-6, the complete variable domain reads DSGVTQTPKHLITATGQRVTLRCSPRSGDLSVYWYQQSLDQGLQFLIQYYNGEERAKGNILERFSAQQFPDLHSELNLSSLELGDSALYFCASSAGQVYDDSGANVLTFGAGSRLTVL.

CDR3 residues: CASSLAGGQETQYF. The CDR3, as DNA: TGTGCCAGCAGCTTAGCAGGAGGACAAGAGACCCAGTACTTC. The V and J genes are TRBV13 and TRBJ2-5, with D maybe TRBD2 (5 bases). The germline V gene has CDR1 PRHDT and CDR2 FYEKMQ (reference sequence). V lost 1 base, J lost 2 bases, and 8 bases lay in between. There are 14 residues in the CDR3.

The chain recombines TRBV5-1 with TRBJ1-3; no reliable D call. V was clipped by 2 bases and J by 0 bases, with 9 bases between them. Germline-derived CDR1 and CDR2 are SGHRS and YFSETQ. The CDR3 is made up of 15 amino acids. This chain's CDR3 is CASSLYLSSGNTIYF. The CDR3 bases are TGCGCCAGCAGCTTATATCTTAGCTCTGGAAACACCATATATTTT.

V usage is TRBV3-1 (or the pseudogene TRBV3-2) and J usage is TRBJ1-1, with TRBD1 as a possible D gene (5 bases). The germline CDR1 and CDR2 sequences are LGHDT and YNNKEL (reference sequence). The CDR3 covers 14 residues. Trimming left V 6 bases short and J 1 base short, with 12 bases between. This chain's CDR3 is CASRSDGANTEAFF. CDR3 in DNA: TGTGCCAGCAGGAGCGATGGGGCGAACACTGAAGCTTTCTTT.

V and J are TRBV27 and TRBJ1-1, with D maybe TRBD1 (6 bases). Trimming shortened V by 6 bases and J by 6 bases, and 14 bases separated the two germline ends. The CDR3 consists of 13 residues. Germline V gene sequence: CDR1 MNHEY, CDR2 SMNVEV (reference sequence). CDR3 nucleotide sequence: TGTGCCAGCAGACTACGGGGGGCTGCTGAAGCTTTCTTT. Translated: CASRLRGAAEAFF.

Turning to this clone: Different DNA sequences within this sample yield the same CDR3. V gene TRBV6-5 combines with J gene TRBJ1-5; D might be TRBD1 (6 bases). CDR3 size: 15 residues. Trimming pared 0 bases from V and 6 bases from J, leaving 12 bases between. The germline CDR1 and CDR2 sequences are MNHEY and SVGAGI. The CDR3 here is CASSYSGGGGQPQHF. DNA for the CDR3: TGTGCCAGCAGTTACTCAGGGGGGGGTGGTCAGCCCCAGCATTTT.

The rearrangement joins TRBV2 to TRBJ1-2, with D possibly TRBD1 on 5 matching bases. There are 14 residues in the CDR3. Germline V gene sequence: CDR1 SNHLY, CDR2 FYNNEI. With 6 bases removed from V and 8 bases from J, the gap between germline ends came to 19 bases. The CDR3 loop is CASREGRPPGGYTF. The CDR3 nucleotides read TGTGCCAGCAGAGAGGGGAGGCCACCAGGCGGCTACACCTTC.

This clone occurred a few times. This chain links TRBV19 with TRBJ2-7, with 9 bases aligning to TRBD1. Germline V lookup: CDR1 LNHDA, CDR2 SQIVND (reference sequence). The CDR3 is 15 residues long. J lost 1 base, V lost 5 bases, and 6 bases had no gene match. The CDR3 nucleotides read TGTGCCAGTAGTTCACCCGGGACAGGGTCCTACGAGCAGTACTTC. It codes for CASSSPGTGSYEQYF.

This rearrangement joins TRBV7-2 to TRBJ1-2; 9 bases line up with TRBD1. This CDR3 comprises 15 residues. The ends lost 4 bases at V and 6 bases at J; junction bases unmatched: 9. CDR1 and CDR2 (germline): SGHTA, FQGNSA. The CDR3: CASSSPDRGTDGYTF. DNA for the CDR3: TGTGCCAGCAGCTCGCCGGACAGGGGTACAGATGGCTACACCTTC.

This chain links TRBV2 with TRBJ1-5; D is perhaps TRBD1 (5 bases). The V end was cut by 7 bases, the J end by 7 bases, with 14 bases between. Germline CDR1 reads SNHLY; CDR2 reads FYNNEI. This CDR3 contains 13 residues. CDR3: CASMTEPGQPQHF. CDR3 sequence (DNA): TGTGCCAGCATGACAGAACCAGGGCAGCCCCAGCATTTT.

V and J are TRBV11-2 and TRBJ2-3; 8 nucleotides match TRBD1. With 2 bases clipped from V and 4 bases from J, the junction kept 5 bases outside the gene matches. CDR1 is SGHAT and CDR2 is FQNNGV in the germline V gene. This CDR3 is 15 amino acids long. The CDR3: CASSLTDREADTQYF. The CDR3 coding sequence is TGTGCCAGCAGCTTAACGGACAGGGAGGCAGATACGCAGTATTTT.

V and J are TRBV11-3 and TRBJ1-1; the D is unclear. The germline V and J ends were trimmed by 5 bases and 0 bases, with 16 bases remaining between them. Germline values: CDR1 SGHNT, CDR2 YENEEA. There are 16 residues in the CDR3. The CDR3 loop reads CASSPSTTEMNTEAFF. In nucleotides, the CDR3 is TGTGCCAGCAGCCCCTCGACAACAGAGATGAACACTGAAGCTTTCTTT.